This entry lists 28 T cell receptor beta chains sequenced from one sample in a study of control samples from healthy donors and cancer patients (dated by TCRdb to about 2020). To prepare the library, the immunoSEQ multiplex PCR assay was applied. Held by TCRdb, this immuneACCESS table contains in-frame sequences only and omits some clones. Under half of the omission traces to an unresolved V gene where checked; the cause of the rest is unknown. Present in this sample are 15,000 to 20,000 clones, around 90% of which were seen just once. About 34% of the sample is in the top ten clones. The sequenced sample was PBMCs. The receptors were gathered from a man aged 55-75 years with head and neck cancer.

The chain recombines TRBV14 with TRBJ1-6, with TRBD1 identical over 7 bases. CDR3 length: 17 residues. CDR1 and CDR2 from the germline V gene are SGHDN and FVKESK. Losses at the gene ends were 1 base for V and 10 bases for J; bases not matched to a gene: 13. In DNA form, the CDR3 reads TGTGCCAGCAGCCAAGGGGGGAACAGGGGAGGATGGTCACCCCTCCACTTT. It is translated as CASSQGGNRGGWSPLHF.

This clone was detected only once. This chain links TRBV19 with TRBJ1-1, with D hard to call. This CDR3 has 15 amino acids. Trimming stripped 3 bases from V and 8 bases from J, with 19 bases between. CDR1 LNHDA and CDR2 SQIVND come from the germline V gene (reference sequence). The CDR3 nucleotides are TGTGCCAGTAGTATCCTCTACCGCGGGAGAGGAGAAGCTTTCTTT. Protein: CASSILYRGRGEAFF. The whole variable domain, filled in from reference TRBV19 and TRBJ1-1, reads DGGITQSPKYLFRKEGQNVTLSCEQNLNHDAMYWYRQDPGQGLRLIYYSQIVNDFQKGDIAEGYSVSREKKESFPLTVTSAQKNPTAFYLCASSILYRGRGEAFFGQGTRLTVV.

The CDR3 region has the DNA TGCGCCAGCAGCCACCCCCTAGCGGGGCGGACCGGGGAGCTGTTTTTT. Amino acid sequence: CASSHPLAGRTGELFF. The chain carries TRBV4-1 and TRBJ2-2; 9 nucleotides match TRBD2. CDR1 MGHRA and CDR2 YSYEKL come from the germline V gene. The J segment lost 5 bases and the V segment lost 3 bases, leaving 7 bases of the junction unmatched. The CDR3 has 16 amino acids.

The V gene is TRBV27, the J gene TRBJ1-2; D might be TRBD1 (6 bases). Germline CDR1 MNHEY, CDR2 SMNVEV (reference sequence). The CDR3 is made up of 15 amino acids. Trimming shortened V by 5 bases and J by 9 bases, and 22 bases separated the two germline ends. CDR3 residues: CASSPSQGYADSYTF. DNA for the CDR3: TGTGCCAGCAGTCCATCACAGGGTTATGCTGACAGCTACACCTTC.

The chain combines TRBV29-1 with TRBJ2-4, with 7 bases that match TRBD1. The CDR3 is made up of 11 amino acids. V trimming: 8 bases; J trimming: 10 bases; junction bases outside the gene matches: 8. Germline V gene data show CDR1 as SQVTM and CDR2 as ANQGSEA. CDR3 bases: TGCAGCCCGCCCCTGACAGGGATTCAGTACTTC. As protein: CSPPLTGIQYF.

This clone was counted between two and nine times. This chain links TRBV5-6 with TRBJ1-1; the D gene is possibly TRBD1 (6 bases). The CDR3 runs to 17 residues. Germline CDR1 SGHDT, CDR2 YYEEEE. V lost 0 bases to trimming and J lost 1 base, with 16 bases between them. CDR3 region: CASSLAVSGARNTEAFF. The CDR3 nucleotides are TGTGCCAGCAGCTTGGCCGTTTCAGGGGCTCGGAACACTGAAGCTTTCTTT. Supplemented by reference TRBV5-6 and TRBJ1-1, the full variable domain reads DAGVTQSPTHLIKTRGQQVTLRCSPKSGHDTVSWYQQALGQGPQFIFQYYEEEERQRGNFPDRFSGHQFPNYSSELNVNALLLGDSALYLCASSLAVSGARNTEAFFGQGTRLTVV.

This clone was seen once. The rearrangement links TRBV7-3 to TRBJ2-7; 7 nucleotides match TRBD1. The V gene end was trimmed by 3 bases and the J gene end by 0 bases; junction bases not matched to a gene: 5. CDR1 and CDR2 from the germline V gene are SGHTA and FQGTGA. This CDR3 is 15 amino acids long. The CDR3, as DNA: TGTGCCAGCAGCTTCATGACAGGGAGCTCCTACGAGCAGTACTTC. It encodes CASSFMTGSSYEQYF.

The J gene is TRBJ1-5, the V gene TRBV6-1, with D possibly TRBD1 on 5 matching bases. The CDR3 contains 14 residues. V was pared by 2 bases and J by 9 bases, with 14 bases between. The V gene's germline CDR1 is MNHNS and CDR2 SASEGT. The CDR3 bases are TGTGCCAGCAGTGAAATTTCAACAGGTTCGCCCCAGCATTTT. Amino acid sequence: CASSEISTGSPQHF.

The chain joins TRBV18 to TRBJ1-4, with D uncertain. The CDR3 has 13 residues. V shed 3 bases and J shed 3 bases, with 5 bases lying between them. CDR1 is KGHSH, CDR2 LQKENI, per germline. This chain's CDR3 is CASSPGANEKLFF. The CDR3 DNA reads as TGTGCCAGCTCACCGGGTGCTAATGAAAAACTGTTTTTT.

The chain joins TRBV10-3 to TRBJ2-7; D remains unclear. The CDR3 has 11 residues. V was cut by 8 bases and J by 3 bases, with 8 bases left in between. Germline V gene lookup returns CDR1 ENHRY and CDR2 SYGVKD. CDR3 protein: CAIPNGYEQYF. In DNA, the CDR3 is TGTGCCATCCCCAATGGCTACGAGCAGTACTTC.

The CDR3 DNA reads as TGTGCCAGCAGCTTAGTTCTTGCCACCGGGGAGCTGTTTTTT. Translation gives CASSLVLATGELFF. V and J are TRBV7-2 and TRBJ2-2; D not resolved. The V gene's germline CDR1 is SGHTA and CDR2 FQGNSA. The CDR3 loop spans 14 amino acids. V shed 1 base and J shed 4 bases, with 7 bases lying between them.

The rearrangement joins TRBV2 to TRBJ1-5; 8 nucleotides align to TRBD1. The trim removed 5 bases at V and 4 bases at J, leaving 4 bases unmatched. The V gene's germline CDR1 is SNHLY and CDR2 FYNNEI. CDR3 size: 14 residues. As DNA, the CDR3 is TGTGCCAGCAGTCGACAGGGGTCGAATCAGCCCCAGCATTTT. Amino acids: CASSRQGSNQPQHF.

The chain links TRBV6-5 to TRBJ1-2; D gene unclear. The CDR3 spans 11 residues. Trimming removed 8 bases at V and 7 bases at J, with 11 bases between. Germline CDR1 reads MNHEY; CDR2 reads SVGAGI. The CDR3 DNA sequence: TGTGCCAGCGGGTCCCGTGGTGGCTACACCTTC. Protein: CASGSRGGYTF.

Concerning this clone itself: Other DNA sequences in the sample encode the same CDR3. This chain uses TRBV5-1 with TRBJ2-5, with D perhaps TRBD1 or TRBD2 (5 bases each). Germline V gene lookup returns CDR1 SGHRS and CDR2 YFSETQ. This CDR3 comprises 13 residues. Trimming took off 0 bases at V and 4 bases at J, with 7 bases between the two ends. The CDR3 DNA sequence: TGCGCCAGCAGCTTGGGTGGGGGAGAGACCCAGTACTTC. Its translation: CASSLGGGETQYF.

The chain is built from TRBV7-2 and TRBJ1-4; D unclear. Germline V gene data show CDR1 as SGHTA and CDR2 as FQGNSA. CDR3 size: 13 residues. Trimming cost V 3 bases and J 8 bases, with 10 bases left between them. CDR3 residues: CASSFSGREKLFF. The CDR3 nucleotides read TGTGCCAGCAGCTTTAGCGGGCGGGAAAAACTGTTTTTT.

For the CDR3, the DNA is TGCGCCAGCAGCCAAGGGACTAACACAGATACGCAGTATTTT. This sequence encodes CASSQGTNTDTQYF. This chain joins TRBV4-1 and TRBJ2-3, with D possibly being TRBD2 (6 bases). CDR1 MGHRA and CDR2 YSYEKL come from the germline V gene. The CDR3 is 14 amino acids. The V end was cut by 1 base, the J end by 2 bases, with 7 bases between.

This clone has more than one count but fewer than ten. The CDR3 here is CASSGRDNPNEQFF. For the CDR3, the DNA is TGCGCCAGCAGTGGCCGGGACAACCCCAATGAGCAGTTCTTC. J is TRBJ2-1 and V is TRBV10-1; a possible D gene is TRBD1 (6 bases). The CDR3 consists of 14 residues. V gave up 4 bases and J gave up 6 bases, with 13 bases separating them. From germline, CDR1 is WNHNN and CDR2 SYGVQD (reference sequence).

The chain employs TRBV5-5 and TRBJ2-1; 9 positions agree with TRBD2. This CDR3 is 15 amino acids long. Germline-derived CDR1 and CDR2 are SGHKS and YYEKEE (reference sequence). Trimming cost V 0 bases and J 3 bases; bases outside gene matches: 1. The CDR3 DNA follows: TGTGCCAGCAGCTTGGGACTAGCGGTCTACAATGAGCAGTTCTTC. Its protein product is CASSLGLAVYNEQFF.

CDR3 DNA sequence: TGCGCCAGCAGCCGCGTCAGCGGGTACCAAGAGACCCAGTACTTC. This codes for CASSRVSGYQETQYF. This chain links TRBV5-1 with TRBJ2-5, with a possible D match to TRBD2 (6 bases). This CDR3 region has 15 residues. From germline, CDR1 is SGHRS and CDR2 YFSETQ. Trimming shortened V by 4 bases and J by 0 bases, and 13 bases separated the two germline ends.

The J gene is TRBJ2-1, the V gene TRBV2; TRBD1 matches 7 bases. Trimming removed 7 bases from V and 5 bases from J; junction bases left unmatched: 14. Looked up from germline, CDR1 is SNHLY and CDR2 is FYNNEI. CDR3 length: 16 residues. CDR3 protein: CASIRAPGTVNNEQFF. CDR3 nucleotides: TGTGCCAGCATCAGAGCACCCGGGACAGTAAACAATGAGCAGTTCTTC.

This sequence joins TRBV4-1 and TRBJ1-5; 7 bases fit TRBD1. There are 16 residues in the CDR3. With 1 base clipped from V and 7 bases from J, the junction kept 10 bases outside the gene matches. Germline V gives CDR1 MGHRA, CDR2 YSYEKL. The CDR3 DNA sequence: TGCGCCAGCAGCCAAGCCCACAGGGGCCCAGGCCAGCCCCAGCATTTT. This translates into CASSQAHRGPGQPQHF.

The chain's CDR3 is CASSLDAAAGKAFF. The DNA for the CDR3 is TGTGCCAGCAGCTTAGATGCTGCTGCAGGGAAAGCTTTCTTT. The chain is built from TRBV11-2 and TRBJ1-1, with D possibly matching TRBD1 (5 bases). Trimming pared 0 bases from V and 9 bases from J, leaving 14 bases between. CDR1 is SGHAT and CDR2 is FQNNGV in the germline V gene. This CDR3 is 14 amino acids long.

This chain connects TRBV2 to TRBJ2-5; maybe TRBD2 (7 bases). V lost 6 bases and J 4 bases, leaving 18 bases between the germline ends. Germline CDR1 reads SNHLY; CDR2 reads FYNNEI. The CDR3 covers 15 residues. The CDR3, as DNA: TGTGCCAGCAGCCAAATGGGGGGGCTACCAGAGACCCAGTACTTC. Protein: CASSQMGGLPETQYF.

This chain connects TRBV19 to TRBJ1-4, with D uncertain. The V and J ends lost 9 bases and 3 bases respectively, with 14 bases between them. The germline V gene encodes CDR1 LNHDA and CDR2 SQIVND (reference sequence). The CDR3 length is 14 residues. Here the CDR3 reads CASGLRGANEKLFF. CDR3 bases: TGTGCCAGCGGTCTGCGGGGAGCTAATGAAAAACTGTTTTTT.

The CDR3 region is CASSDGGSQPQHF. The CDR3, as DNA: TGTGCCAGTAGTGATGGGGGGTCTCAGCCCCAGCATTTT. The chain uses TRBV19 and TRBJ1-5; tentatively, D is TRBD1 (5 bases). This CDR3 comprises 13 residues. Trimming cost V 5 bases and J 6 bases, with 11 bases left between them. The V gene's germline CDR1 is LNHDA and CDR2 SQIVND (reference sequence). Full variable domain (remainder filled in from reference TRBV19 and TRBJ1-5): DGGITQSPKYLFRKEGQNVTLSCEQNLNHDAMYWYRQDPGQGLRLIYYSQIVNDFQKGDIAEGYSVSREKKESFPLTVTSAQKNPTAFYLCASSDGGSQPQHFGDGTRLSIL.

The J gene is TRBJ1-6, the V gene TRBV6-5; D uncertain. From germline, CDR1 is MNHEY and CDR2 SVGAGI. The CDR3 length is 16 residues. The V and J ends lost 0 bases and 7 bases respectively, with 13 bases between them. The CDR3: CASSYSGNRGNSPLHF. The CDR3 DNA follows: TGTGCCAGCAGTTACTCAGGGAACAGAGGAAATTCACCCCTCCACTTT.

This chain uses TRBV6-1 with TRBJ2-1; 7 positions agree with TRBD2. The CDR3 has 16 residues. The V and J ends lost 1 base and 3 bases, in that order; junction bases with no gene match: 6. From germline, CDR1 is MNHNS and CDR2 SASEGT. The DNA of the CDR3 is TGTGCCAGCAGTGAAGGGGGAGGGTACTACTACAATGAGCAGTTCTTC. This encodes CASSEGGGYYYNEQFF.

The DNA of the CDR3 is TGTGCCAGCAGCTTGGTAGGTGGGTTTGGGGCCAACGTCCTGACTTTC. Translation gives CASSLVGGFGANVLTF. The rearrangement joins TRBV5-6 to TRBJ2-6; D not certain. V was shortened by 0 bases and J by 3 bases, with 10 bases between the two germline ends. CDR3 length: 16 amino acids. Germline V CDR1 and CDR2: SGHDT, YYEEEE.